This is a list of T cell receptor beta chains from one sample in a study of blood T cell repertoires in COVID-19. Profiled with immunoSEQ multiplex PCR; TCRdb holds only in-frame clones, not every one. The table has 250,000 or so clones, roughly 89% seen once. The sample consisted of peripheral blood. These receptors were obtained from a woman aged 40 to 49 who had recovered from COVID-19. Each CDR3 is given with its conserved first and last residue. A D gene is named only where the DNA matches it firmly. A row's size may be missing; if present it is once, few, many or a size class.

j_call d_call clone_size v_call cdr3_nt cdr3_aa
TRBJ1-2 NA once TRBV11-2 TGTGCCAGCAGCCTTCTCCGTGACGCAGGCTATGGCTACACCTTC CASSLLRDAGYGYTF
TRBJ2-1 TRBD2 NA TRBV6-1 TGTGCCAGCAGTGACCCCGGGACTAGCTCCTACAATGAGCAGTTCTTC CASSDPGTSSYNEQFF
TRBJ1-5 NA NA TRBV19 TGTGCCAGTAGTACCCCGACGGGGGGGCTGCCCCAGCATTTT CASSTPTGGLPQHF
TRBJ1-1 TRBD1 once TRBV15 TGTGCCACCAGCAGAGAGAACAGGGGCAACACTGAAGCTTTCTTT CATSRENRGNTEAFF
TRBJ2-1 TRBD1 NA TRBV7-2 TGTGCCAGCGGAGGGACAGGGGATTGGGATGAGCAGTTCTTC CASGGTGDWDEQFF
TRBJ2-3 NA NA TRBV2 TGTGCCAGCGTACCGACAGGGGGTGTGACTAGCGTCACAGATACGCAGTATTTT CASVPTGGVTSVTDTQYF
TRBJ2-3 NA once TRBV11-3 TGTGCCAGCAGCTTAGGTCTTTTCGTTGCAGATACGCAGTATTTT CASSLGLFVADTQYF
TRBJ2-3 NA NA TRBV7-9 TGTGCCAGCAGTTATCAAACTACCACAGATACGCAGTATTTT CASSYQTTTDTQYF
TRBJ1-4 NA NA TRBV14 TGTGCCAGCAGCTCTTCGGGAGCAACTAATGAAAAACTGTTTTTT CASSSSGATNEKLFF
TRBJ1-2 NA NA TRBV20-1 TGCAGTGCTAGTAATACAGGGATAAACTATGGCTACACCTTC CSASNTGINYGYTF
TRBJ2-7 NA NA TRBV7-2 TGTGCCAGCAGCTTAGAGGTAGCGGATTCCTACGAGCAGTACTTC CASSLEVADSYEQYF
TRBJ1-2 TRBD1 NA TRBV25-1 TGTGCCAGCAGTGAATTCCACAGGGGGTATGGCTACACCTTC CASSEFHRGYGYTF
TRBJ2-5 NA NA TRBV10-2 TGCGCCAGCAGTGTGGTTTTAGTGGAGACCCAGTACTTC CASSVVLVETQYF
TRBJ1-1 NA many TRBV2 TGTGCCAGCAGTGATTCGGGTAACACTGAAGCTTTCTTT CASSDSGNTEAFF
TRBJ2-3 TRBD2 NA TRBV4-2 TGTGCCAGCAGCAAGACCCAGCGGGAGGCAACAGATACGCAGTATTTT CASSKTQREATDTQYF
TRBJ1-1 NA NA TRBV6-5 TGTGCCAGCAGTTGGGGCATGAACACTGAAGCTTTCTTT CASSWGMNTEAFF
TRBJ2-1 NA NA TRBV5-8 TGTGCCAGCAGCCGGGACTTGTACAATGAGCAGTTCTTC CASSRDLYNEQFF
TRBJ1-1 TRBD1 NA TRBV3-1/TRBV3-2 TGTGCCAGCAGCCAACAGACAGGGAGAGCTGAAGCTTTCTTT CASSQQTGRAEAFF
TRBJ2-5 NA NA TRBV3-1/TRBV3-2 TGTGCCAGCAGCAAACGCGACAGAGACCAAGAGACCCAGTACTTC CASSKRDRDQETQYF
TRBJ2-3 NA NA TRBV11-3 TGTGCCAGCAGCTATTACAGGGCATCGGATACGCAGTATTTT CASSYYRASDTQYF
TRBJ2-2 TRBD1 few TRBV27 TGTGCCAGCAGTCACAGGGGGCGCACCGGGGAGCTGTTTTTT CASSHRGRTGELFF
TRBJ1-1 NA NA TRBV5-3 TGTGCCAGTTCTAACACTGAAGCTTTCTTT CASSNTEAFF